This T cell receptor (beta chain) came from a study of T cells in localized non-small cell lung cancer. Clones were sequenced by immunoSEQ multiplex PCR, and TCRdb holds only the in-frame ones, with some missing. The sample yields roughly 40,000 clones, 70% to 90% seen once. Germline CDR1 reads MNHNS; CDR2 reads SASEGT. The CDR3 is 15 residues long. Trimming removed 5 bases at V and 7 bases at J, with 17 bases between. The clonotype comes from a man aged 18 to 50 with stage I lung adenocarcinoma. The sequences come from peripheral blood, collected before any cancer treatment. The J gene is TRBJ1-4, the V gene TRBV6-1, with a weak D call TRBD1 (6 bases). The CDR3 reads CASSTSGGRFEKLFF. In DNA form, the CDR3 reads TGTGCCAGCAGTACGTCCGGGGGGCGGTTTGAAAAACTGTTTTTT.